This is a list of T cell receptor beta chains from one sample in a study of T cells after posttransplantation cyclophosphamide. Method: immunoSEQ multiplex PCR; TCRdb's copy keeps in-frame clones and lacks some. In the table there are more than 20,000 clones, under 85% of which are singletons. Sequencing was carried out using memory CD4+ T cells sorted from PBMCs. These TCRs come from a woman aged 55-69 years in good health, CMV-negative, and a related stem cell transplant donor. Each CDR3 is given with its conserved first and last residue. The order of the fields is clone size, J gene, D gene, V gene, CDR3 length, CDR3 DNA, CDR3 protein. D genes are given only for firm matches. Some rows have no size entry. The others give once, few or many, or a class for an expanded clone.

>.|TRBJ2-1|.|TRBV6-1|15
TGTGCCAGCAGTGAAGCGGTGGGTTTCGAGGGATTACAGTTCTTC
CASSEAVGFEGLQFF
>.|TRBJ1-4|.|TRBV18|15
TGTGCCAGCTCGACAAACAGGGTGGCTAATGAAAAACTGTTTTTT
CASSTNRVANEKLFF
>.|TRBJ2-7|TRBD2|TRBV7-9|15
TGTGCCAGCAGCTTGTTAGCGGGGGGCCCCCACGAGCAGTACTTC
CASSLLAGGPHEQYF
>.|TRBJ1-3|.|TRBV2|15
TGTGCCAGCAGTGAACAGGGCAACGCTGGAAACACCATATATTTT
CASSEQGNAGNTIYF
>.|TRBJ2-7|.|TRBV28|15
TGTGCCAGCAGTTTTCCGGCTAGCCGCTCCTACGAGCAGTACTTC
CASSFPASRSYEQYF
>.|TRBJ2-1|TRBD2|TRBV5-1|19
TGCGCCAGCAGCCCAGGGACTAGCGGGGTCCCAAGCTCCTACAATGAGCAGTTCTTC
CASSPGTSGVPSSYNEQFF
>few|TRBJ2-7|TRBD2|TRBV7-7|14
TGTGCTAGCAGCCGAGATAGCGGGGCGTACGAGCAGTACTTC
CASSRDSGAYEQYF
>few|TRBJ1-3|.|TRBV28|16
TGTGCCAGTTACCCTTTTCAGGCTGCGAGAGGAAACACCATATATTTT
CASYPFQAARGNTIYF
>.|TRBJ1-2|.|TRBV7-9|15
TGTGCCAGCAGCTTAAATTCGGACAGAACCTATGGCTACACCTTC
CASSLNSDRTYGYTF
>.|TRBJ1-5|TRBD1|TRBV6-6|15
TGTGCCAGCACCACGGGAGGGGGCGACGGTCAGCCCCAGCATTTT
CASTTGGGDGQPQHF
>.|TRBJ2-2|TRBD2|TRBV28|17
TGTGCCAGCAGTAGGTGGGGACTACAACCGAACACCGGGGAGCTGTTTTTT
CASSRWGLQPNTGELFF
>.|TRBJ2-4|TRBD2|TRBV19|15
TGTGCCAGTAGTATAGGCCTAGCGGGAGAAAACATTCAGTACTTC
CASSIGLAGENIQYF
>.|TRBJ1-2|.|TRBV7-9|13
TGTGCCAGCAGCTCGGACGGGGGGAGAGTCTACACCTTC
CASSSDGGRVYTF
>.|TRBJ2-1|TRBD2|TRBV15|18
TGTGCCACCAGCAGAGATCCTTCCGGGACTAGCGGGAGAAATGAGCAGTTCTTC
CATSRDPSGTSGRNEQFF
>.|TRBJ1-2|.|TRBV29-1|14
TGCAGCCCCGGTGACAGGCTGCGCGGCTATGGCTACACCTTC
CSPGDRLRGYGYTF
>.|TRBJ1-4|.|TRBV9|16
TGTGCCAGCAGCGTAGAAGGAGACAGGCCCGATGAAAAACTGTTTTTT
CASSVEGDRPDEKLFF
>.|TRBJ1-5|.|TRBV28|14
TGTGCCAGCAGTAGACAGTACCTTAATCAGCCCCAGCATTTT
CASSRQYLNQPQHF
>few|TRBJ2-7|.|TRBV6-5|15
TGTGCCAGCAGTTACAAATACGGGGGACCGGGGGAGCAGTACTTC
CASSYKYGGPGEQYF
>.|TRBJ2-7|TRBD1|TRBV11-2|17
TGTGCCAGCAGCTCCGGGGGGACAGGGGGAAACTCCTACGAGCAGTACTTC
CASSSGGTGGNSYEQYF
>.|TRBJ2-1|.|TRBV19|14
TGTGCCAGTAGTATAGGACTAGGGAGCAATGAGCAGTTCTTC
CASSIGLGSNEQFF
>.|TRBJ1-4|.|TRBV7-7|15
TGTGCTAGCAGCCGGACATTTGCAACTAATGAAAAACTGTTTTTT
CASSRTFATNEKLFF
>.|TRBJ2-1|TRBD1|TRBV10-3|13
TGTGCCGCGGGACAGGGTATTGGGGATGAGCAGTTCTTC
CAAGQGIGDEQFF
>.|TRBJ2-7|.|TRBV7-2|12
TGTGCCAGCAGCTTCGAGCGTATCGAGCAGTACTTC
CASSFERIEQYF
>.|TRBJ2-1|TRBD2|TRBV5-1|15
TGCGCCAGCAGCTTGGGGACTAGCGGGGTCGAGGAGCAGTTCTTC
CASSLGTSGVEEQFF
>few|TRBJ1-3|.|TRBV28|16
TGTGCCAGCAGTTTAATGCGGGGGCCGGCCGGAAACACCATATATTTT
CASSLMRGPAGNTIYF
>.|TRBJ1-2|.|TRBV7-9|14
TGTGCCAGCAGCTCGGGATATTCGTGGGATGGCTACACCTTC
CASSSGYSWDGYTF
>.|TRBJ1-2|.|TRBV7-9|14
TGTGCCAGCAGCTTAGCGCGAGAGGGAGGGGGCTACACCTTC
CASSLAREGGGYTF
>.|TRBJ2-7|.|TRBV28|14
TGTGCCAGCAAGGGGGGGAGCCACCTCTACGAGCAGTACTTC
CASKGGSHLYEQYF
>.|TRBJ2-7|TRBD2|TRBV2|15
TGTGCCAGCAGTGTGGACCTAGCGGGGAACTACGAGCAGTACTTC
CASSVDLAGNYEQYF
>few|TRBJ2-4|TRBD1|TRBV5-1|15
TGCGCCAGCAGGGGCGACAGGGGGCTTGCAAACATTCAGTACTTC
CASRGDRGLANIQYF
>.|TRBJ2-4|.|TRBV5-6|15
TGTGCCAGCAGCTTGATAGCAGTAGCCAAAAACATTCAGTACTTC
CASSLIAVAKNIQYF
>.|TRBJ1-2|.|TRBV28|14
TGTGCCAGCAGTTTACCAAACAGGGCAAACGGCTACACCTTC
CASSLPNRANGYTF
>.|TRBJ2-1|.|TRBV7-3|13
TGTGCCAGCAGCCAGGACTACTACAATGAGCAGTTCTTC
CASSQDYYNEQFF
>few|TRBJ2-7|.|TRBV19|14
TGTGCCAGTACCCCACAGGGTAGTTCCTACGAGCAGTACTTC
CASTPQGSSYEQYF
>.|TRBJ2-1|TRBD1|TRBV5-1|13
TGCGCCAGCAGCTCGACAGGGGTAGATGAGCAGTTCTTC
CASSSTGVDEQFF
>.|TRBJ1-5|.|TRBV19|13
TGTGCCAGTAGTATAATGGGAGATCAGCCCCAGCATTTT
CASSIMGDQPQHF
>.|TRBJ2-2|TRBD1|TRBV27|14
TGTGCCAGCCACAGGGGGACTGACACCGGGGAGCTGTTTTTT
CASHRGTDTGELFF
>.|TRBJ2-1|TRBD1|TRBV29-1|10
TGCAGCGGACAGGGCAATGAGCAGTTCTTC
CSGQGNEQFF
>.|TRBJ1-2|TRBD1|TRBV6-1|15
TGTGCCAGCAGCCCCCAGGGGGCCTCTTACTATGGCTACACCTTC
CASSPQGASYYGYTF
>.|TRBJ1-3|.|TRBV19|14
TGTGCCAGTACCAGGTACGGCTCTGGAAACACCATATATTTT
CASTRYGSGNTIYF
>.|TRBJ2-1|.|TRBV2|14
TGTGCCAGCAGTGTGGAAGGGGGGGATAATGAGCAGTTCTTC
CASSVEGGDNEQFF
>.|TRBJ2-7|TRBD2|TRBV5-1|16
TGCGCCAGCAGAATTAAGCCAGCGGGAGAGAACTACGAGCAGTACTTC
CASRIKPAGENYEQYF
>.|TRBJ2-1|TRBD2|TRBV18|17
TGTGCCAGCTCACCACGGGTAGCGGGAGTAGGCAACAATGAGCAGTTCTTC
CASSPRVAGVGNNEQFF
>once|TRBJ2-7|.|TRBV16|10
TGTGCCAGCAGCCAATCCCGACTGTACTTC
CASSQSRLYF
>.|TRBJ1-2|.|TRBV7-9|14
TGTGCCAGCAGCTTAGAGGGGAAGAACTATGGCTACACCTTC
CASSLEGKNYGYTF
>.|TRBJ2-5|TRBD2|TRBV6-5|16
TGTGCCAGCAGTTTTCTGGTCCGGACTAGCCAAGAGACCCAGTACTTC
CASSFLVRTSQETQYF
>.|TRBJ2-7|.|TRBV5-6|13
TGTGCCAGCAGCCCCGGGATCTACTACGAGCAGTACTTC
CASSPGIYYEQYF
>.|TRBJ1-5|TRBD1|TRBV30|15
TGTGCCTGGAGTGTACAGGGGACAGGTCGTCAGCCCCAGCATTTT
CAWSVQGTGRQPQHF
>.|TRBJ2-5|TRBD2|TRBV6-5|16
TGTGCCAGCAGTTACCTTAGCGGGAGGGCCGACGAGACCCAGTACTTC
CASSYLSGRADETQYF
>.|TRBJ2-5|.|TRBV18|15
TGTGCCAGCTCACTGTTCGGGGGAGCCCAAGAGACCCAGTACTTC
CASSLFGGAQETQYF
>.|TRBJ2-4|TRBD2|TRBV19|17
TGTGCCAGTACCAACAGGGGCGGGGGGGCTGAGAAAAACATTCAGTACTTC
CASTNRGGGAEKNIQYF